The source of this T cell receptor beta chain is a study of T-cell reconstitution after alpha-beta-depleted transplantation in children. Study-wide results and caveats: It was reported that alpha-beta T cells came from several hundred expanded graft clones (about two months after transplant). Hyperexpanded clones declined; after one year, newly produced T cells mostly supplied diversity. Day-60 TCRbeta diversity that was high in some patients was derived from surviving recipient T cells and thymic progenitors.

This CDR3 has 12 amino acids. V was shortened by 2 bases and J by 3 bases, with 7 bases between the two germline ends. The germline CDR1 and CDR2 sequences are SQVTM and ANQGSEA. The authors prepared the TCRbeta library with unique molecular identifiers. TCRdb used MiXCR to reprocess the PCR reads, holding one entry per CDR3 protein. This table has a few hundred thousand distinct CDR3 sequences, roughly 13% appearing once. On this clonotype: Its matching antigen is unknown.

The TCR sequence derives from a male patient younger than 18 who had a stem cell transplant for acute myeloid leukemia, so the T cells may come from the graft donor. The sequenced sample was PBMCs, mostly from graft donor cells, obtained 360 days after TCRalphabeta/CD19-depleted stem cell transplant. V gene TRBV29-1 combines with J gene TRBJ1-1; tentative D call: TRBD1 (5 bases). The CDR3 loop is CSVERGDTEAFF. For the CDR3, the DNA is TGCAGCGTTGAAAGAGGGGACACTGAAGCTTTCTTT.